This TCR beta chain was sequenced for a study of cytomegalovirus exposure and HLA in healthy donors. The germline gives CDR1 SGHVS, CDR2 FNYEAQ. The CDR3 covers 15 residues. V lost 5 bases, J lost 0 bases, and 10 bases lay in between. PCR amplification relied on 60 Vbeta primers (plus 13 Jbeta primers). Profiling relied on immunoSEQ multiplex PCR, and the TCRdb table lists in-frame clones only, not all of them. The top ten clones hold roughly 8% of a sample with over 100,000 clones, about 80% of them seen once. V and J are TRBV7-6 and TRBJ1-4; the D gene is possibly TRBD1 (5 bases). The receptor was derived from a woman aged 50 to 65 in good health and CMV-seropositive. The sequenced material came from PBMCs. The CDR3 region has the DNA TGTGCCAGCAGCCTTACAGGAGCAACTAATGAAAAACTGTTTTTT. This gives the protein CASSLTGATNEKLFF.